This T cell receptor beta chain was identified during a study of CD8+CD57+ T cells in acquired aplastic anemia. On the study more broadly: Each DNA sample taken from sorted CD4+ and CD8+ cells came to 3 to 4 ug on average.

There are many counts of this clonotype. The template used for profiling TCR beta VDJ and CDR3 was genomic DNA. MiXCR, applied by TCRdb to the reads, yields one record per CDR3 protein. The sample records approximately 270,000 distinct CDR3 sequences, 56% being singletons. CDR1 and CDR2 from the germline V gene are MNHNY and SVGAGI (reference sequence). V shed 8 bases and J shed 4 bases, with 21 bases lying between them. The CDR3 runs to 15 residues. This rearrangement joins TRBV6-6 to TRBJ2-7; D is unclear. The origin of this receptor is a human donor with severe aplastic anemia or a healthy control (not recorded which). Source material: sorted CD4+, CD8+, or CD8+CD57+ T cells (not recorded which) from PBMCs. The CDR3 loop is CASLMVPPPTYEQYF. For the CDR3, the DNA is TGTGCCAGCCTTATGGTCCCGCCGCCCACTTACGAGCAGTACTTC.